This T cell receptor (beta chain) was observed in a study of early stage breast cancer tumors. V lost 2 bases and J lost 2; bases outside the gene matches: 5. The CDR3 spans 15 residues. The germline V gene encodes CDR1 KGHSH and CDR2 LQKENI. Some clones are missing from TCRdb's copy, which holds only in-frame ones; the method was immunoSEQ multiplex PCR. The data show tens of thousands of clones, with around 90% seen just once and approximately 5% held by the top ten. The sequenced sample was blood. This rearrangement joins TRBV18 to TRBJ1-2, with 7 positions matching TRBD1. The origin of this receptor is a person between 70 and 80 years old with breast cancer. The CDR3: CASSPIRDSNYGYTF. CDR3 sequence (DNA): TGTGCCAGCTCACCAATCCGGGACAGCAACTATGGCTACACCTTC. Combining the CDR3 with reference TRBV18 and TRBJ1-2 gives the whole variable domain NAGVMQNPRHLVRRRGQEARLRCSPMKGHSHVYWYRQLPEEGLKFMVYLQKENIIDESGMPKERFSAEFPKEGPSILRIQQVVRGDSAAYFCASSPIRDSNYGYTFGSGTRLTVV.